This TCR beta chain was found in a study of beta chain features in type 1 diabetes. Study-level points and caveats: In the patient group, naive, central memory and Treg TCRB repertoires seemed more alike than in the healthy donor group. A pattern of fewer insertions and more deletions at VDJ junctions was seen in type 1 diabetes patients.

On this clone: Its antigen is unknown.

The CDR3 contains 14 residues. V lost 5 bases and J 3 bases, leaving 13 bases between the germline ends. Germline assignment: CDR1 MDHEN and CDR2 SYDVKM. As every portion of the isolated RNA was reverse transcribed, the sequencing read expressed TCRB transcripts. Profiled with immunoSEQ multiplex PCR; TCRdb holds only in-frame clones, not every one. The table includes 860,000 or so clones, roughly 15% detected once. The chain couples TRBV28 to TRBJ1-2, with D uncertain. The sequenced material came from naive CD4+ T cells from blood. The source is a woman between 18 and 29 years old in good health. CDR3 in amino acids: CASSIQNFDYGYTF. CDR3 nucleotide sequence: TGTGCCAGCAGTATACAGAACTTCGACTATGGCTACACCTTC.